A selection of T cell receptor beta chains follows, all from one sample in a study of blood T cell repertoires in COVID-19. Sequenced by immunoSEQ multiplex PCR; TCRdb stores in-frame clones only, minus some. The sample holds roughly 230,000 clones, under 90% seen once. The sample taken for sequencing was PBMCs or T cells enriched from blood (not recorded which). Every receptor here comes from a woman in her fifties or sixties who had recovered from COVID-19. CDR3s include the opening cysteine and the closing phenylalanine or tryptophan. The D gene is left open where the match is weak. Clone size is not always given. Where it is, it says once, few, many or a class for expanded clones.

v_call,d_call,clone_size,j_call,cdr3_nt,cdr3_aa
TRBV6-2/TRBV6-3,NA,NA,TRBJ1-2,TGTGCCAGCAGTTGGCCGCCGGAGCGAGGCTACACCTTC,CASSWPPERGYTF
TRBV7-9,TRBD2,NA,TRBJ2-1,TGTGCCAGCGCTAGCGCGGGGGTGGATGAGCAGTTCTTC,CASASAGVDEQFF
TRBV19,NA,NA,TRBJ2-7,TGTGCCAGTAGTTCCTCCCCCGCCTACGAGCAGTACTTC,CASSSSPAYEQYF
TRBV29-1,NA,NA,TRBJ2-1,TGCAGCGCAAGGGAGCCGTTGAGGGTCAATGAGCAGTTCTTC,CSAREPLRVNEQFF
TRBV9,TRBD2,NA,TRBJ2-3,TGTGCCAGCAGCGCCTCTCAGCGGGGGGCCGGGGATACGCAGTATTTT,CASSASQRGAGDTQYF
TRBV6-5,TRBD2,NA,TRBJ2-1,TGTGCCAGCAGTTACTCGAGACTAGCGGGACCCAATGAGCAGTTCTTC,CASSYSRLAGPNEQFF
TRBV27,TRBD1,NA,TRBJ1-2,TGTGCCAGCAGCCTGACAGGGGGTTTTGGCTACACCTTC,CASSLTGGFGYTF
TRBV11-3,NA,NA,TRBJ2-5,TGTGCCAGCAGCTTAGAAACAGGGACCCAGTACTTC,CASSLETGTQYF
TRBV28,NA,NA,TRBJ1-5,TGTGCCAGCAGTTTAATAACAGGGAGACTGGATCAGCCCCAGCATTTT,CASSLITGRLDQPQHF
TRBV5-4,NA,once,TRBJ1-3,TGTGCCAGCAGCTTGGACGGACTTATGGGAAACACCATATATTTT,CASSLDGLMGNTIYF
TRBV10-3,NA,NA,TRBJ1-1,TGTGCCATCAGGGGAGGGGGCACTGAAGCTTTCTTT,CAIRGGGTEAFF
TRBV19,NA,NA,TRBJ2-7,TGTGCCAGTAGTACAGGGGTAAATCTCTACGAGCAGTACTTC,CASSTGVNLYEQYF
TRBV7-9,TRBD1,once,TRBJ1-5,TGTGCCAGCAGCTTAGGGGACAGGGGGCGCCGGCAGCATTTT,CASSLGDRGRRQHF
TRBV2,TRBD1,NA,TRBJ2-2,TGTGCCAGCAGTGAAGACAGGGGGCGCACCGGGGAGCTGTTTTTT,CASSEDRGRTGELFF
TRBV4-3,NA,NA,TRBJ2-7,TGCGCCAGCAGCCAATTCCCCGGGGGGCAAGACGAGCAGTACTTC,CASSQFPGGQDEQYF
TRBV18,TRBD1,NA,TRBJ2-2,TGTGCCAGCTCACCGGGACAGGTCCTTTCCACCGGGGAGCTGTTTTTT,CASSPGQVLSTGELFF
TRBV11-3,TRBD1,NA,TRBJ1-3,TGTGCCAGCAGCTCGGGACAGGGGAGCGCAAACACCATATATTTT,CASSSGQGSANTIYF
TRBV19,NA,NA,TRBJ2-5,TGTGCCAGTAGTCCTCAGGGTGGGGAGACCCAGTACTTC,CASSPQGGETQYF
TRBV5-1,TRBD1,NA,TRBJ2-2,TGCGCCAGCCGCGAGACAGGGGGCACCGGGGAGCTGTTTTTT,CASRETGGTGELFF
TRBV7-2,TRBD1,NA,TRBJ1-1,TGTGCCAGCAGCCCTGGACAGGGTTTGGCTTTCTTT,CASSPGQGLAFF
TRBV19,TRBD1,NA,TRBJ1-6,TGTGCCAGTAGTTCAGGGACAGGGCCTGGTTCACCCCTCCACTTT,CASSSGTGPGSPLHF
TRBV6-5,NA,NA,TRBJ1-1,TGTGCCAGCAGTAACCCCAGCCAGGGGAACACTGAAGCTTTCTTT,CASSNPSQGNTEAFF
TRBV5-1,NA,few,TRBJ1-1,TGCGCCAGCAGCTTGGAGGGGTTGGGCACTGAAGCTTTCTTT,CASSLEGLGTEAFF
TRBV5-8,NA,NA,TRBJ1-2,TGTGCCAGCAGCTTCACTAACTATGGCTACACCTTC,CASSFTNYGYTF
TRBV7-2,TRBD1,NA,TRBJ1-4,TGTGCCAGCAGCATCCTTGGCGCAGGGGGGCGTAGAAAACTGTTTTTT,CASSILGAGGRRKLFF
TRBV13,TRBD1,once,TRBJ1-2,TGTGCCAGCAGTCCCCCGGGACAGTTCTATGGCTACACCTTC,CASSPPGQFYGYTF
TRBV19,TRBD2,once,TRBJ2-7,TGTGCCACCCGCCGGACTAGAGGGGCCTACGAGCAGTACTTC,CATRRTRGAYEQYF
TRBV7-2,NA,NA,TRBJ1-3,TGTGCCAGCAGCCCATCGGGGGGGGCCAACACCATATATTTT,CASSPSGGANTIYF
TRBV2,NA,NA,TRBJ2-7,TGTGCCAGCACTCCAGGGCTGGACGAGCAGTACTTC,CASTPGLDEQYF
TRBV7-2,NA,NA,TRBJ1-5,TGTGCCAGCAGCTTAGGGCCAGGGGATCAGCCCCAGCATTTT,CASSLGPGDQPQHF
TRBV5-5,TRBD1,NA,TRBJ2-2,TGTGCCAGCAGCTTAACCGGGACAGGGGGTAACACCGGGGAGCTGTTTTTT,CASSLTGTGGNTGELFF
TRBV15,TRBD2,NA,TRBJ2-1,TGTGCCACCAGCAGAGATCTACTAGCGGGAGGGAATCCTGAGCAGTTCTTC,CATSRDLLAGGNPEQFF
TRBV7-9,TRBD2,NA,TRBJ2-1,TGTGCCAGCTCGGGACTAGCGATCAATGAGCAGTTCTTC,CASSGLAINEQFF
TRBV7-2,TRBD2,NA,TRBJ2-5,TGTGCCAGCAGCTTTGCGCGGGGGGGCGGGGAGACCCAGTACTTC,CASSFARGGGETQYF
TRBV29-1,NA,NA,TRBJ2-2,TGCAGCGTTGTCGTAGGGGCGACGAACACCGGGGAGCTGTTTTTT,CSVVVGATNTGELFF
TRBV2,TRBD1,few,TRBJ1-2,TGTGCCAGCCGGCGGGACAGGGGCTCTCTCGACGGCTACACCTTC,CASRRDRGSLDGYTF
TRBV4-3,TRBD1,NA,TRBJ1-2,TGCGCCAGCAGCCAATACTTTGTGGGGACAGGGTCTACGGCGAGGGGCTACACCTTC,CASSQYFVGTGSTARGYTF
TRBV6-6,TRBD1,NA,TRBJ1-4,TGTGCCAGCAGTGGCACCGGGACAGGGGGCGGAAAACTGTTTTTT,CASSGTGTGGGKLFF
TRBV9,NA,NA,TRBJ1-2,TGTGCCAGCAGCGATGGGGGCAACTATGGCTACACCTTC,CASSDGGNYGYTF
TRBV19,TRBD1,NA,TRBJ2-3,TGTGCCAGTAGTACCCAGACAGGGTCGCAGTATTTT,CASSTQTGSQYF
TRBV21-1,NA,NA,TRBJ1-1,TGTGCCAGCAGCAAAGGGGAAGTAGTGGGGGCCCAGAAAGCTTTCTTT,CASSKGEVVGAQKAFF
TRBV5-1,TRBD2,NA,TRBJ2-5,TGCGCCAGCAGCTCACTAGCGGCCACAGGGACCCAGTACTTC,CASSSLAATGTQYF
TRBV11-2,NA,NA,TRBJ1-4,TGTGCCAGCAGCTCCAATCCCAGCGCAACTAATGAAAAACTGTTTTTT,CASSSNPSATNEKLFF
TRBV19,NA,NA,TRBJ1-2,TGTGCCAGTACCTCAGGGGCACCTAACTATGGCTACACCTTC,CASTSGAPNYGYTF
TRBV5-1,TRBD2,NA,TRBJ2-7,TGCGCCAGCAGCTGGACTAGCGGGATCTCCTACGAGCAGTACTTC,CASSWTSGISYEQYF
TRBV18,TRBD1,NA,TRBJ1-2,TGTGCCAGCTCACAACCGGGACAGGGGGGGAACTATGGCTACACCTTC,CASSQPGQGGNYGYTF
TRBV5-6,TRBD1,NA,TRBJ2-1,TGTGCCAGCAGCTCGACAGGGGGCCTCTCCTACAATGAGCAGTTCTTC,CASSSTGGLSYNEQFF
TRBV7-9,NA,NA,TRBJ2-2,TGTGCCAGCAGCTTACCCAACGCGGGGAGTACCGGGGAGCTGTTTTTT,CASSLPNAGSTGELFF
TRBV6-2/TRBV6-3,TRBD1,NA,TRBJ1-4,TGTGCCAGCAGTTCGATTCAGGGGGCGACTAATGAAAAACTGTTTTTT,CASSSIQGATNEKLFF
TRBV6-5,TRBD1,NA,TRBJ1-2,TGTGCCAGCAGACCCGGGACAGGGGGAAACTATGGCTACACCTTC,CASRPGTGGNYGYTF
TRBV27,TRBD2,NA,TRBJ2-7,TGTGCCAGCAGTTTAGCGGGGGGAACCTACGAGCAGTACTTC,CASSLAGGTYEQYF
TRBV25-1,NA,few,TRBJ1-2,TGTGCCAGCAGTGTGGACATCGACTATGGCTACACCTTC,CASSVDIDYGYTF
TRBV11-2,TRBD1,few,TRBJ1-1,TGTGCCAGCAGCTCACAGGGGTGGACTGAAGCTTTCTTT,CASSSQGWTEAFF
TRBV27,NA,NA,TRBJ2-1,TGTGCCAGCAGTTTAGGGGGGACCTACAATGAGCAGTTCTTC,CASSLGGTYNEQFF
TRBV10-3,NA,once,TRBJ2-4,TGTGCCATCAGTGAAAGGACATCTGAGAACATTCAGTACTTC,CAISERTSENIQYF
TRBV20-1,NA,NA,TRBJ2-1,TGCAGTGCTAGTTTGGGGGGGGCCGGTTACAATGAGCAGTTCTTC,CSASLGGAGYNEQFF
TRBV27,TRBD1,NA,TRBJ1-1,TGTGCCAGCAGTTCCCTACAGGGGCGGAACACTGAAGCTTTCTTT,CASSSLQGRNTEAFF
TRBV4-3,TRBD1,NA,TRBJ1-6,TGCGCCAGCAGCCAAGAAGTCCCTGGACAGGGGGTTTCACCCCTCCACTTT,CASSQEVPGQGVSPLHF
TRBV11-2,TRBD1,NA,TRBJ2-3,TGTGCCAGCAGCGCCCTCGTGGGACAGGCTACAGATACGCAGTATTTT,CASSALVGQATDTQYF
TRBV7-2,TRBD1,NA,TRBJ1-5,TGTGCCAGCAGCCCCCAAACAGGGGATAATCAGCCCCAGCATTTT,CASSPQTGDNQPQHF